Listed below are T cell receptor beta chains from one sample, sequenced in a study of OX40 agonist ivuxolimab in advanced cancers. Sequenced by immunoSEQ multiplex PCR; TCRdb stores in-frame clones only, minus some. The sample shows about 50,000 clones, approximately 86% of them seen only once. Source: CD4+ or CD8+ T cells sorted from blood, taken in a trial of the OX40 agonist ivuxolimab. These TCRs come from an adult with an advanced solid tumor such as melanoma, head and neck, liver or kidney cancer. The CDR3 runs from the conserved cysteine through the conserved F or W. A D gene is named only where the DNA matches it firmly. Clone sizes are given selectively: once, few, many, or a class where the clone is expanded.

J gene: TRBJ1-1; V gene: TRBV4-2; D gene: -; clone size: -; CDR3 protein: CASSPRLDLAEAFF; CDR3 DNA: TGTGCCAGCAGCCCGCGGCTTGACCTGGCTGAAGCTTTCTTT
J gene: TRBJ1-5; V gene: TRBV6-6; D gene: -; clone size: -; CDR3 protein: CASSPDTYNQPQHF; CDR3 DNA: TGTGCCAGCAGCCCGGACACCTACAATCAGCCCCAGCATTTT
J gene: TRBJ1-2; V gene: TRBV5-6; D gene: -; clone size: medium-sized; CDR3 protein: CASSLDVRIYGYTF; CDR3 DNA: TGTGCCAGCAGCTTGGATGTCAGGATCTATGGCTACACCTTC
J gene: TRBJ2-7; V gene: TRBV5-1; D gene: -; clone size: -; CDR3 protein: CASSLGSTYEQYF; CDR3 DNA: TGCGCCAGCAGCTTAGGTAGCACCTACGAGCAGTACTTC
J gene: TRBJ2-7; V gene: TRBV7-9; D gene: TRBD1; clone size: -; CDR3 protein: CASSTGVSYEQYF; CDR3 DNA: TGTGCCAGCTCGACAGGGGTCTCCTACGAGCAGTACTTC
J gene: TRBJ1-2; V gene: TRBV9; D gene: -; clone size: -; CDR3 protein: CASRSVRFSHGYTF; CDR3 DNA: TGTGCCAGCAGATCCGTTCGTTTTTCTCATGGCTACACCTTC
J gene: TRBJ2-1; V gene: TRBV7-7; D gene: TRBD2; clone size: -; CDR3 protein: CASSLGSGVNNEQFF; CDR3 DNA: TGTGCCAGCAGCTTAGGTAGCGGGGTCAATAATGAGCAGTTCTTC
J gene: TRBJ1-5; V gene: TRBV7-9; D gene: -; clone size: once; CDR3 protein: CASSFSSQGSNQPQHF; CDR3 DNA: TGTGCCAGCAGCTTTTCGAGTCAGGGGTCCAATCAGCCCCAGCATTTT
J gene: TRBJ2-2; V gene: TRBV15; D gene: TRBD2; clone size: -; CDR3 protein: CATSRGLASAGELFF; CDR3 DNA: TGTGCCACCAGCAGGGGACTAGCGAGCGCCGGGGAGCTGTTTTTT
J gene: TRBJ2-7; V gene: TRBV5-6; D gene: -; clone size: -; CDR3 protein: CASSLVQDHYEQYF; CDR3 DNA: TGTGCCAGCAGCTTGGTCCAGGACCACTACGAGCAGTACTTC
J gene: TRBJ1-1; V gene: TRBV2; D gene: -; clone size: -; CDR3 protein: CASSRDTGPEAFF; CDR3 DNA: TGTGCCAGCAGTCGGGACACGGGTCCTGAAGCTTTCTTT
J gene: TRBJ2-1; V gene: TRBV10-3; D gene: TRBD2; clone size: once; CDR3 protein: CAIWREGRAYNEQFF; CDR3 DNA: TGTGCCATCTGGAGGGAGGGGAGGGCCTACAATGAGCAGTTCTTC
J gene: TRBJ1-1; V gene: TRBV28; D gene: -; clone size: -; CDR3 protein: CASSLYLSPFVGTEAFF; CDR3 DNA: TGTGCCAGCAGTTTATATTTGTCGCCATTTGTAGGCACTGAAGCTTTCTTT
J gene: TRBJ2-7; V gene: TRBV6-5; D gene: TRBD1; clone size: -; CDR3 protein: CATGTGVYEQYF; CDR3 DNA: TGTGCCACAGGGACAGGGGTCTACGAGCAGTACTTC
J gene: TRBJ1-1; V gene: TRBV25-1; D gene: -; clone size: -; CDR3 protein: CASSDGEAFF; CDR3 DNA: TGTGCCAGCAGTGATGGAGAAGCTTTCTTT
J gene: TRBJ2-1; V gene: TRBV7-6; D gene: TRBD2; clone size: -; CDR3 protein: CASSLDGPLGAGLSYNEQFF; CDR3 DNA: TGTGCCAGCAGCTTAGACGGACCCCTAGGAGCGGGGCTCTCCTACAATGAGCAGTTCTTC